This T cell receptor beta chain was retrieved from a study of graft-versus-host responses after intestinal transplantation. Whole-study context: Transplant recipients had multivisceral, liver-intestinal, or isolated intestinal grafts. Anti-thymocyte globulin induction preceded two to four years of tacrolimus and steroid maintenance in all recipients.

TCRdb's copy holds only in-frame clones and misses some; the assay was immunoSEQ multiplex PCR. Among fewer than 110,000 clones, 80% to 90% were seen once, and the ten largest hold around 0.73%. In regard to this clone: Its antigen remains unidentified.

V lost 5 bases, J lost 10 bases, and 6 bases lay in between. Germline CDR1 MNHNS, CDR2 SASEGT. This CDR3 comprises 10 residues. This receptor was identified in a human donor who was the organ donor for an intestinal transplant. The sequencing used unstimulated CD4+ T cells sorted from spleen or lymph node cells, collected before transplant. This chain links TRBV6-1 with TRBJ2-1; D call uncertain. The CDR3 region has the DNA TGTGCCAGCAGTAGGCGGGAGCAGTTCTTC. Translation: CASSRREQFF.